This T cell receptor beta chain was obtained from a study of control samples from healthy donors and cancer patients. Profiled with immunoSEQ multiplex PCR; TCRdb holds only in-frame clones, not every one. The sample contains 150,000 to 200,000 clones, more than 80% of which appear only once. The V gene lost 2 bases and the J gene lost 1 base, with 11 bases spanning the gap. Germline assignment: CDR1 SQVTM and CDR2 ANQGSEA. This CDR3 spans 14 amino acids. Sequencing input: blood. This clonotype was sampled from a man aged 30 to 39 in good health. This sequence joins TRBV29-1 and TRBJ1-1, with no clear D. The CDR3 nucleotides are TGCAGCGTTGAAATTGGTGACGAGAACACTGAAGCTTTCTTT. This sequence encodes CSVEIGDENTEAFF.